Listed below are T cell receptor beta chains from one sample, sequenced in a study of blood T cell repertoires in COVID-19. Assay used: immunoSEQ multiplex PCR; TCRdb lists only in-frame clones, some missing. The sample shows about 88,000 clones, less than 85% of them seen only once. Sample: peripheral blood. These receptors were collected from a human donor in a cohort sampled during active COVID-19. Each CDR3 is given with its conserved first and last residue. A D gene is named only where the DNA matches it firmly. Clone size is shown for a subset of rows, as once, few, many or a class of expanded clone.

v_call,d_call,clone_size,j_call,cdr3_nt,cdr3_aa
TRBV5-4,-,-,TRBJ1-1,TGTGCCAGCAGCCTTGGCACAGGCCGGAACACTGAAGCTTTCTTT,CASSLGTGRNTEAFF
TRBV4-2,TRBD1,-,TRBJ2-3,TGTGCCAGCAGCCAAGTAAACGCAGGGGGTCCCTCGGGTACGCAGTATTTT,CASSQVNAGGPSGTQYF
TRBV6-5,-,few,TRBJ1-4,TGTGCCAGCAGCCGGGAGAGTAATGAAAAACTGTTTTTT,CASSRESNEKLFF
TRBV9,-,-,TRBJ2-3,TGTGCCAGCAGCGCAGTGTGGGATACGCAGTATTTT,CASSAVWDTQYF
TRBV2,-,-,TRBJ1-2,TGTGCCAGCAGTGCCGAAAGGGGCAACTATGGCTACACCTTC,CASSAERGNYGYTF
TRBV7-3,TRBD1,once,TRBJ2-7,TGTGCCAGCAGCTTAAACAGGGGTTCCGACGAGCAGTACTTC,CASSLNRGSDEQYF
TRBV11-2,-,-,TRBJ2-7,TGTGCCAGCAGCTTTAGCCCCCACAGGGAACGGGTCTACGAGCAGTACTTC,CASSFSPHRERVYEQYF
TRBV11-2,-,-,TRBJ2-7,TGTGCCAGCAGCTTAGGGGGCCCCTACGAGCAGTACTTC,CASSLGGPYEQYF
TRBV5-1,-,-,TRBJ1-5,TGCGCCAGCAGCTTGGGGGAGGACAATCAGCCCCAGCATTTT,CASSLGEDNQPQHF
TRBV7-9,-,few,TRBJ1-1,TGTGCCAGCAGCTTACTTGGAGGGGCTTTCTTT,CASSLLGGAFF
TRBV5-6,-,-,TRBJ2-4,TGTGCCAGCAGCTTGGTGGCCGCACGAAACATTCAGTACTTC,CASSLVAARNIQYF
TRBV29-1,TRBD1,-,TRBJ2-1,TGCAGCGTCGACAGGGGGCTCTACAATGAGCAGTTCTTC,CSVDRGLYNEQFF
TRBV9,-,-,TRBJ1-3,TGTGCCAGCAGCCATCAGGGAACTGGAAACACCATATATTTT,CASSHQGTGNTIYF
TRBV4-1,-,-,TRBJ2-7,TGCGCCAGCAGCCAAGACGAGGCAGGGACCTACGAGCAGTACTTC,CASSQDEAGTYEQYF
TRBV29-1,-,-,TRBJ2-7,TGCAGCGTCAGGTCGGGACTCAGCTCCTACGAGCAGTACTTC,CSVRSGLSSYEQYF
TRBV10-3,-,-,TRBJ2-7,TGTGCCATCAGTGTCTCCTCCTACGAGCAGTACTTC,CAISVSSYEQYF
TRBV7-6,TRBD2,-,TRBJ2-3,TGTGCCAGCAGCTTAGGCAGCGGGGGCGGCACAGATACGCAGTATTTT,CASSLGSGGGTDTQYF
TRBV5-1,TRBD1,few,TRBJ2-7,TGCGCCAGCAGAGAACAGGGGGCGTCTAAGGAGCAGTACTTC,CASREQGASKEQYF
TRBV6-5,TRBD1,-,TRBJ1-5,TGTGCCAGCAGTTACGACAGGGGTAGCGGACAGCCCCAGCATTTT,CASSYDRGSGQPQHF
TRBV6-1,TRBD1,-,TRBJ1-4,TGTGCCAGCAGTGAATCGGGACAGCAGTATGAAAAACTGTTTTTT,CASSESGQQYEKLFF
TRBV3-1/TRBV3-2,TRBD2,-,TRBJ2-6,TGTGCCAGCAGCCAAGTCTATGCGGGAGATTCCTCTGGGGCCAACGTCCTGACTTTC,CASSQVYAGDSSGANVLTF
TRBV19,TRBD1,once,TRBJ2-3,TGTGCCAGTAAAACAGGGGTTGGATCAGATACGCAGTATTTT,CASKTGVGSDTQYF
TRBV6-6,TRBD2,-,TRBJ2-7,TGTGCCAGCAGTTACCCCGTGTCTAGCGGCTCCTACGAGCAGTACTTC,CASSYPVSSGSYEQYF
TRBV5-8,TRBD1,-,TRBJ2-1,TGTGCCAGCAGCTTCACCGGGACAGGGACCTTAAATGAGCAGTTCTTC,CASSFTGTGTLNEQFF
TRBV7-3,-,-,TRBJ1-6,TGTGCCAGCAGCGCATCCGGGACTGAGAATTCACCCCTCCACTTT,CASSASGTENSPLHF
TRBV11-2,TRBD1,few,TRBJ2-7,TGTGCCAGCAGCTCCTCGACAGGGCGCTACGAGCAGTACTTC,CASSSSTGRYEQYF
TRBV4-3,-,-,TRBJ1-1,TGCGCCAGCAGCCTGTCGGGGGACGAAGCTTTCTTT,CASSLSGDEAFF
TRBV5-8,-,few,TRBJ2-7,TGTGCCAGCAGCTACATCCTCCAGGGGGGTATTCGATACGAGCAGTACTTC,CASSYILQGGIRYEQYF
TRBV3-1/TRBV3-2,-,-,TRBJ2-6,TGTGCCAGCAGCCAAGTAGACAGTCCCACCGGGGCCAACGTCCTGACTTTC,CASSQVDSPTGANVLTF